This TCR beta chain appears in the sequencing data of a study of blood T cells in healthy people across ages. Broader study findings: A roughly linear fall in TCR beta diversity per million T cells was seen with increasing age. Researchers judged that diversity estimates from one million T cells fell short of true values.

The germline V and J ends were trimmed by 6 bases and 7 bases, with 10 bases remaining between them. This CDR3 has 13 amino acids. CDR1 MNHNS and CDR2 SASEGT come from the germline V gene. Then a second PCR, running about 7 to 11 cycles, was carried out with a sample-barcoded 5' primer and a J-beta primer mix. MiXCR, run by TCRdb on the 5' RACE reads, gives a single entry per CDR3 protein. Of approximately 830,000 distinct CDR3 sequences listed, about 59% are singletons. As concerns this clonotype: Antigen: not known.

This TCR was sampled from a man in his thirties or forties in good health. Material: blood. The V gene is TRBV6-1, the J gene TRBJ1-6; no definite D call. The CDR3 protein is CASSGGRNSPLHF. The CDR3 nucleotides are TGTGCCAGCAGCGGAGGGCGAAATTCACCCCTCCACTTT.